Given below is one T cell receptor (beta chain) in context. CDR1 and CDR2 (germline): MNHEY, SVGAGI. Unmatched junction bases numbered 3, after V lost 0 bases and J lost 1 base. The CDR3 consists of 16 residues. The data were taken from a study of CD8 T cells in Susac syndrome. Blood CD8+ and CD4+ T cells underwent high-throughput TCR beta sequencing. The study used healthy donors as controls matched for age and sex. RNA totalling about 0.45 to 1 ug underwent reverse transcription with random hexamers. TCRdb reprocessed the immunoSEQ multiplex PCR reads with MiXCR, giving one entry per CDR3 protein. The data show tens of thousands of distinct CDR3 sequences, just under 95% seen once.

The sequence was collected from a human donor in good health. Sequencing input: CD8+ T cells from PBMCs. J is TRBJ1-5 and V is TRBV6-5; 7 bases are a match to TRBD1. The CDR3: CASSYSGGWSNQPQHF. The CDR3 DNA follows: TGTGCCAGCAGTTACTCAGGGGGCTGGAGCAATCAGCCCCAGCATTTT.